In this sample, the clone carrying this TCR beta chain turned up many times. Its matching antigen is unknown. Germline CDR1 and CDR2: SEHNR and FQNEAQ (reference sequence). V was trimmed by 4 bases and J by 0 bases, leaving 10 bases between them. The CDR3 runs 15 residues. One entry per CDR3 protein, called by TCRdb with MiXCR from the 5' RACE reads. The table records approximately 49,000 distinct CDR3 sequences, about 5.8% of them present only once. The data originate from a study of spatial heterogeneity in lung cancer. Study context: Each time, sequencing found more beta-chain sequences than alpha-chain sequences. Study-level points and caveats: Relative to follow-up, resection was when ubiquitous expanded tumor TCRs appeared more in blood.

Time point denoted: sample taken at primary tumor resection. Patients with untreated early-stage non-small cell lung cancer, numbering some 72, were the donors. Sequenced material: PBMCs, taken at surgery. This clonotype was sampled from a male donor with early-stage non-small cell lung cancer. The chain joins TRBV7-9 to TRBJ1-3; weak D call: TRBD1 (6 bases). CDR3 loop: CASSSDRNSGNTIYF. Written as DNA, the CDR3 is TGTGCCAGCAGCTCGGACAGAAACTCTGGAAACACCATATATTTT. The full variable domain, rest sourced from reference TRBV7-9 and TRBJ1-3, is DTGVSQNPRHKITKRGQNVTFRCDPISEHNRLYWYRQTLGQGPEFLTYFQNEAQLEKSRLLSDRFSAERPKGSFSTLEIQRTEQGDSAMYLCASSSDRNSGNTIYFGEGSWLTVV.